This T cell receptor beta chain was found in a study of sequential checkpoint blockade in melanoma. Study at large: Arm A got nivolumab then ipilimumab; arm B the reverse, 1:1. Both treatment sequences were followed by maintenance nivolumab.

This CDR3 region has 16 residues. Trimming left V 0 bases short and J 2 bases short, with 14 bases between. In germline, CDR1 is SGDLS, CDR2 YYNGEE. Treatment reported: randomized to nivolumab then ipilimumab (arm A) or the reverse (arm B). This table comes from immunoSEQ multiplex PCR, and its TCRdb copy is limited to in-frame clones, with some not included. The sample holds around 12,000 clones, less than 80% seen once. The TCR sequence derives from a human donor with melanoma. This sequence joins TRBV9 and TRBJ2-5, with a weak D call TRBD1 (5 bases). Sequencing used CD8+ T cells sorted from blood (inferred from file names), obtained from a patient given nivolumab and ipilimumab in sequence. The CDR3 loop is CASSVGTRQWQETQYF. Here the CDR3 DNA reads TGTGCCAGCAGCGTAGGAACCAGACAGTGGCAAGAGACCCAGTACTTC.